This TCR beta chain was sequenced during a study of blood T cell repertoires in COVID-19. The CDR3 is made up of 16 amino acids. CDR1 and CDR2 (germline): SGHVS, FNYEAQ. With 5 bases clipped from V and 5 bases from J, the junction kept 10 bases outside the gene matches. Per the original methods: Quantification of nucleated cells was approximated via reference gene primer amplification. Sequencing used immunoSEQ multiplex PCR; TCRdb keeps in-frame clones, though not all of them. That table gives V, J and clone size, and the DNA gave D and trimming. The sample holds roughly 130,000 clones, roughly 84% seen once.

The material sequenced was peripheral blood. This chain joins TRBV7-6 and TRBJ2-5; 11 positions agree with TRBD1. This TCR derives from a man aged 30-40 years with COVID-19, enrolled during active disease. The CDR3 sequence: CASSQNGQGARETQYF. Here the CDR3 DNA reads TGTGCCAGCAGCCAAAACGGACAGGGGGCACGGGAGACCCAGTACTTC.